Below, one T cell receptor beta chain is given with its context. The antigen remains unidentified. PBMCs came from 9 to 10 ml fresh peripheral blood. CDR1 is SQVTM and CDR2 is ANQGSEA in the germline V gene. The V and J ends lost 7 bases and 1 base respectively, with 13 bases between them. The CDR3 length is 13 residues. These data belong to a study of T cells in Graves' hyperthyroidism and ophthalmopathy. Using RNA transcripts as the source, TCR beta CDR3 regions were amplified. Carried out on the TCR CDR3, a first-round RT-PCR used the HTBI primer set. TCRdb independently ran MiXCR on the multiplex PCR reads; one entry per CDR3 protein. The sample includes hundreds of thousands of distinct CDR3 sequences, 20% of them seen just once. Regarding the study as a whole: A model of 13 V-J features distinguished ophthalmopathy from stable hyperthyroidism.

Input material: blood. This sequence originates from a man in his forties with Graves' ophthalmopathy. This chain links TRBV29-1 with TRBJ1-1; D uncertain. For the CDR3, the DNA is TGCAGCGCTGCCCCCGCCGCGAACACTGAAGCTTTCTTT. Amino acid sequence: CSAAPAANTEAFF.